What follows are 28 T cell receptor beta chains derived from one specimen sequenced in a study of blood T cell repertoires in COVID-19. Produced via immunoSEQ multiplex PCR; TCRdb's table is partial and in-frame only. Of 140,000 to 150,000 clones listed, around four fifths are singletons. Sequenced material: PBMCs or T cells enriched from blood (not recorded which). These TCRs come from a woman aged 35 to 49 who had recovered from COVID-19.

The V gene is TRBV5-1, the J gene TRBJ1-1, with D perhaps TRBD1 (6 bases). This CDR3 contains 12 residues. Trimming stripped 2 bases from V and 9 bases from J, with 11 bases between. Looked up from germline, CDR1 is SGHRS and CDR2 is YFSETQ. This CDR3 reads CASSLGWDKAFF. The CDR3 nucleotides read TGCGCCAGCAGCTTAGGATGGGACAAAGCTTTCTTT.

The rearrangement uses TRBV6-5 and TRBJ1-5, with 8 bases fitting TRBD1. Germline CDR1 is MNHEY and CDR2 is SVGAGI. This CDR3 contains 14 residues. Trimming cost V 8 bases and J 1 base; bases outside gene matches: 4. This CDR3 reads CASHTGGSNQPQHF. The CDR3 DNA sequence: TGTGCCAGCCATACAGGGGGAAGCAATCAGCCCCAGCATTTT.

In the case of this clone: This CDR3 is also generated by other DNA sequences in the sample. V and J are TRBV9 and TRBJ2-2; D not resolved. The CDR3 spans 13 residues. Germline lookup yields CDR1 SGDLS and CDR2 YYNGEE. Trimming shortened V by 0 bases and J by 5 bases, and 5 bases separated the two germline ends. CDR3 sequence: CASSVGGTGELFF. CDR3 bases: TGTGCCAGCAGCGTAGGCGGTACCGGGGAGCTGTTTTTT.

The V call is TRBV4-1, the J call TRBJ2-3; tentatively, D is TRBD1 (6 bases). The germline V and J ends were trimmed by 4 bases and 2 bases, with 13 bases remaining between them. There are 15 residues in the CDR3. CDR1 and CDR2 (germline): MGHRA, YSYEKL. The CDR3 DNA reads TGCGCCAGCAGCCCAGGCGCAGGGGCCACAGATACGCAGTATTTT. Protein: CASSPGAGATDTQYF.

The chain combines TRBV13 with TRBJ2-3; no clear D gene. The CDR3 contains 14 residues. Germline CDR1 is PRHDT and CDR2 is FYEKMQ (reference sequence). The V end was cut by 1 base, the J end by 4 bases, with 9 bases between. The CDR3 is CASSLVGAPDTQYF. The CDR3 nucleotides are TGTGCCAGCAGCTTAGTTGGAGCGCCAGATACGCAGTATTTT.

This CDR3 is CASSYSAYEQYF. In DNA form, the CDR3 reads TGTGCCAGCAGTTACTCCGCCTACGAGCAGTACTTC. The chain carries TRBV6-5 and TRBJ2-7; D is undetermined. Per the germline V gene, CDR1 is MNHEY and CDR2 is SVGAGI. Trimming removed 0 bases at V and 2 bases at J, with 2 bases between. This CDR3 has 12 residues.

The rearrangement uses TRBV19 and TRBJ1-4; tentatively, D is TRBD1 (6 bases). V was cut by 3 bases and J by 5 bases, with 13 bases left in between. Per germline, CDR1 LNHDA and CDR2 SQIVND (reference sequence). This CDR3 is built from 15 residues. This CDR3 is CASSISGDRNEKLFF. CDR3 sequence (DNA): TGTGCCAGTAGTATTTCAGGGGACCGGAATGAAAAACTGTTTTTT.

The chain uses TRBV7-9 and TRBJ1-4, with D possibly TRBD1 on 6 matching bases. The CDR3 sequence is 16 residues long. Germline values: CDR1 SEHNR, CDR2 FQNEAQ (reference sequence). With 1 base removed from V and 7 bases from J, the gap between germline ends came to 16 bases. The CDR3 is CASSLVWGQGIEKLFF. The CDR3 DNA is TGTGCCAGCAGCTTAGTCTGGGGCCAGGGGATTGAAAAACTGTTTTTT.

This chain joins TRBV6-1 and TRBJ1-6; the match to TRBD1 covers 8 bases. CDR1 MNHNS and CDR2 SASEGT come from the germline V gene. The CDR3 covers 14 residues. J was trimmed by 10 bases and V by 2 bases; bases with no gene match: 4. The CDR3 DNA reads as TGTGCCAGCAGTGAAAGACAGGGGAGATCACCCCTCCACTTT. This gives the protein CASSERQGRSPLHF.

This clone came up once. The chain recombines TRBV3-1 (or the pseudogene TRBV3-2) with TRBJ2-7; 8 nucleotides match TRBD2. The CDR3 is made up of 15 amino acids. J gave up 6 bases and V 4 bases, and 11 bases lay outside the gene matches. The germline CDR1 and CDR2 sequences are LGHDT and YNNKEL (reference sequence). CDR3: CASSPTGTRIREQYF. The CDR3 bases are TGTGCCAGCAGCCCTACCGGGACTAGGATCCGCGAGCAGTACTTC.

V is TRBV5-1 and J is TRBJ2-6; no clear D. CDR1 is SGHRS and CDR2 is YFSETQ in the germline V gene. The CDR3 extends over 16 amino acids. Trimming took off 0 bases at V and 2 bases at J, with 9 bases between the two ends. The DNA of the CDR3 is TGCGCCAGCAGCTTGGTCCAACAAGCTGGGGCCAACGTCCTGACTTTC. It translates to CASSLVQQAGANVLTF.

Comments on this clone: This sample also contains other DNA sequences that code for the same CDR3. This rearrangement joins TRBV2 to TRBJ1-2, with 9 positions matching TRBD1. Germline lookup yields CDR1 SNHLY and CDR2 FYNNEI. CDR3 length: 13 amino acids. V shed 7 bases, J shed 2 bases, and the junction held 2 bases outside the gene matches. This chain's CDR3 is CASTGTGNYGYTF. The CDR3, as DNA: TGTGCCAGCACCGGGACAGGGAACTATGGCTACACCTTC.

This chain joins TRBV9 and TRBJ2-1, with 8 bases matching TRBD2. The CDR3 length is 19 residues. Per germline, CDR1 SGDLS and CDR2 YYNGEE. With 0 bases clipped from V and 3 bases from J, the junction kept 14 bases outside the gene matches. The CDR3 DNA reads TGTGCCAGCAGCGTAGGGGGTAGCGGGACGAGCTTCTACTACAATGAGCAGTTCTTC. This sequence encodes CASSVGGSGTSFYYNEQFF.

This chain links TRBV2 with TRBJ2-1, with unresolved D. Germline V gives CDR1 SNHLY, CDR2 FYNNEI. Between the trimmed V and J ends, which lost 4 bases and 6 bases, there was a span of 10 bases. CDR3 size: 13 residues. CDR3 nucleotides: TGTGCCAGCAGTGTCGAGAACGTCAATGAGCAGTTCTTC. This sequence encodes CASSVENVNEQFF.

V usage is TRBV11-2 and J usage is TRBJ1-1; 7 nucleotides agree with TRBD1. CDR1 is SGHAT and CDR2 is FQNNGV in the germline V gene. CDR3 length equals 15 residues. V dropped 7 bases and J dropped 3; count of bases not matched to a gene: 11. DNA of the CDR3: TGTGCCAGCACATTAAACAGGGGAACGCACACTGAAGCTTTCTTT. This codes for CASTLNRGTHTEAFF.

This clone was recorded once. V and J are TRBV2 and TRBJ2-7; D may be TRBD1 (6 bases). Trimming cost V 6 bases and J 5 bases, with 17 bases left between them. There are 14 residues in the CDR3. CDR1 SNHLY and CDR2 FYNNEI come from the germline V gene. The CDR3 nucleotides are TGTGCCAGCAGGGGTCCCCAGGGGACGGACGAGCAGTACTTC. This translates into CASRGPQGTDEQYF.

This chain links TRBV4-1 with TRBJ2-3, with TRBD1 matching 7 bases. CDR1 and CDR2 (germline): MGHRA, YSYEKL. J was trimmed by 3 bases and V by 2 bases; bases with no gene match: 5. This CDR3 is built from 15 residues. The chain's CDR3 is CASSQNRGRTDTQYF. The CDR3 nucleotides are TGCGCCAGCAGCCAAAACAGGGGTCGGACAGATACGCAGTATTTT.

V gene TRBV6-4 combines with J gene TRBJ2-2, with a possible D match to TRBD2 (5 bases). Trimming shortened V by 6 bases and J by 3 bases, and 8 bases separated the two germline ends. The CDR3 consists of 13 residues. Germline V gene lookup returns CDR1 MRHNA and CDR2 SNTAGT. The CDR3 sequence: CASSPGDTGELFF. The CDR3 nucleotides are TGTGCCAGCAGCCCCGGGGACACCGGGGAGCTGTTTTTT.

This rearrangement joins TRBV9 to TRBJ1-5, with 8 bases aligning to TRBD1. Germline CDR1 SGDLS, CDR2 YYNGEE. This CDR3 spans 14 amino acids. V shed 0 bases and J 6 bases; nucleotides not matched to a gene: 2. The CDR3 region is CASSVGTGLQPQHF. The CDR3 DNA is TGTGCCAGCAGCGTAGGGACAGGGCTTCAGCCCCAGCATTTT. Full variable domain (missing parts from reference TRBV9 and TRBJ1-5): DSGVTQTPKHLITATGQRVTLRCSPRSGDLSVYWYQQSLDQGLQFLIQYYNGEERAKGNILERFSAQQFPDLHSELNLSSLELGDSALYFCASSVGTGLQPQHFGDGTRLSIL.

CDR3 sequence (DNA): TGTGCCAGCAGTGACAGGGGGAGAGATTCACCCCTCCACTTT. It encodes CASSDRGRDSPLHF. The chain couples TRBV2 to TRBJ1-6; 7 nucleotides match TRBD1. The CDR3 sequence is 14 residues long. Germline V CDR1 and CDR2: SNHLY, FYNNEI. V was pared by 3 bases and J by 8 bases, with 4 bases of the junction left unmatched.

This clone showed up just once. CDR3: CASSLARPATSYGYTF. As DNA, the CDR3 is TGCGCCAGCAGCTTGGCCAGGCCAGCCACTAGCTATGGCTACACCTTC. The chain recombines TRBV5-1 with TRBJ1-2, with D hard to call. CDR3 length: 16 amino acids. Germline CDR1 is SGHRS and CDR2 is YFSETQ. Trimming removed 0 bases at V and 4 bases at J, with 16 bases between. The whole variable domain, filled in from reference TRBV5-1 and TRBJ1-2, reads KAGVTQTPRYLIKTRGQQVTLSCSPISGHRSVSWYQQTPGQGLQFLFEYFSETQRNKGNFPGRFSGRQFSNSRSEMNVSTLELGDSALYLCASSLARPATSYGYTFGSGTRLTVV.

The chain employs TRBV28 and TRBJ2-7; TRBD1 matches at 12 bases. Per germline, CDR1 MDHEN and CDR2 SYDVKM. This CDR3 is 16 amino acids long. V gave up 4 bases and J gave up 6 bases; unmatched junction bases: 10. This chain's CDR3 is CASSSNPGQGALEQYF. CDR3 sequence (DNA): TGTGCCAGCAGTTCAAATCCGGGACAGGGGGCTCTCGAGCAGTACTTC.

The genes are TRBV19 and TRBJ2-7, with a weak D call TRBD2 (5 bases). Trimming removed 7 bases from V and 3 bases from J, with 16 bases in between. Germline assignment: CDR1 LNHDA and CDR2 SQIVND (reference sequence). The CDR3 has 14 amino acids. The CDR3 DNA reads as TGTGCCAGTAACGAGGGCAACCTTGGCTACGAGCAGTACTTC. Translated, it gives CASNEGNLGYEQYF.

This chain connects TRBV25-1 to TRBJ2-2, with no clear D. Trimming pared 3 bases from V and 0 bases from J, leaving 5 bases between. CDR3 size: 14 residues. The germline CDR1 and CDR2 sequences are MGHDK and SYGVNS. This CDR3 reads CASSDSANTGELFF. Here the CDR3 DNA reads TGTGCCAGCAGTGACAGCGCGAACACCGGGGAGCTGTTTTTT. Together with reference TRBV25-1 and TRBJ2-2, the CDR3 gives the full variable domain: EADIYQTPRYLVIGTGKKITLECSQTMGHDKMYWYQQDPGMELHLIHYSYGVNSTEKGDLSSESTVSRIRTEHFPLTLESARPSHTSQYLCASSDSANTGELFFGEGSRLTVL.

This rearrangement joins TRBV3-1 (or the pseudogene TRBV3-2) to TRBJ1-1; TRBD1 might be the D (5 bases). Trimming removed 3 bases at V and 0 bases at J, with 5 bases between. The CDR3 is made up of 13 amino acids. Germline loops: CDR1 LGHDT, CDR2 YNNKEL (reference sequence). CDR3 protein: CASSQTVNTEAFF. DNA for the CDR3: TGTGCCAGCAGCCAGACAGTGAACACTGAAGCTTTCTTT.

V is TRBV19 and J is TRBJ1-1; TRBD1 might be the D (6 bases). The CDR3 length is 12 residues. The V gene lost 3 bases and the J gene lost 11 bases, with 13 bases spanning the gap. Germline V gene lookup returns CDR1 LNHDA and CDR2 SQIVND (reference sequence). CDR3 residues: CASSIGGAEAFF. The CDR3, as DNA: TGTGCCAGTAGTATTGGGGGGGCAGAGGCTTTCTTT.

As to this clone: The sample carries other DNA sequences with the same CDR3. The V and J genes are TRBV27 and TRBJ1-2, with 9 bases aligning to TRBD1. The CDR3 is made up of 14 amino acids. Germline lookup yields CDR1 MNHEY and CDR2 SMNVEV (reference sequence). J lost 7 bases, V lost 2 bases, and 5 bases had no gene match. DNA of the CDR3: TGTGCCAGCAGTTTACGGGGACAGGGAGGTGGCTACACCTTC. Translating it yields CASSLRGQGGGYTF.

The chain joins TRBV5-1 to TRBJ1-2, with a tentative D call TRBD1 (6 bases). The CDR3 totals 16 residues. The V end lost 0 bases, the J end lost 4 bases, and 16 bases lay between the germline ends. Germline CDR1 reads SGHRS; CDR2 reads YFSETQ. CDR3 bases: TGCGCCAGCAGCTTGGGGACAGTTGATAATGCCTATGGCTACACCTTC. Amino acids: CASSLGTVDNAYGYTF.